A selection of T cell receptor beta chains follows, all from one sample in a study of shared clonotypes between healthy human individuals. TCRdb's copy holds only in-frame clones and misses some; the assay was immunoSEQ multiplex PCR. The table records about 490,000 clones, around 78% of them present only once. Material for sequencing was PBMCs. These receptors originate from a woman between 35 and 50 years old in good health. Some clones in this sample may be carry-over from other donors' samples. The CDR3 runs from the conserved cysteine through the conserved F or W. The D gene is left open where the match is weak. Some rows have no size entry. The others give once, few or many, or a class for an expanded clone.

J	size	V	D	CDR3	DNA
TRBJ2-7	once	TRBV28	.	CASRPATGLPPYEQYF	TGTGCCAGCAGGCCTGCCACGGGGCTCCCGCCCTACGAGCAGTACTTC
TRBJ1-5	.	TRBV15	.	CATSVIQGNQPQHF	TGTGCCACCAGCGTCATCCAGGGGAATCAGCCCCAGCATTTT
TRBJ1-1	.	TRBV28	.	CASSLDSVNTEAFF	TGTGCCAGCAGTTTGGACAGTGTGAACACTGAAGCTTTCTTT
TRBJ2-1	.	TRBV10-3	.	CAFGERGDNEQFF	TGTGCGTTCGGGGAGAGGGGGGACAATGAGCAGTTCTTC
TRBJ2-3	.	TRBV23-1	TRBD1	CASSQDLSGTGDTDTQYF	TGCGCCAGCAGTCAAGACCTTTCCGGGACAGGGGACACAGATACGCAGTATTTT
TRBJ1-1	.	TRBV5-8	.	CASSLGPGHKNTEAFF	TGTGCCAGCAGCTTGGGCCCGGGACACAAGAACACTGAAGCTTTCTTT
TRBJ2-5	.	TRBV5-6	TRBD2	CASSLEGAGGPVGTQYF	TGTGCCAGCAGCTTGGAGGGAGCGGGAGGGCCGGTGGGGACCCAGTACTTC
TRBJ2-7	.	TRBV29-1	.	CSVIALGDEQYF	TGCAGCGTTATAGCGCTGGGGGACGAGCAGTACTTC
TRBJ2-3	.	TRBV13	TRBD1	CASSLADRGPGGQYF	TGTGCCAGCAGCTTAGCTGACAGGGGGCCCGGGGGGCAGTATTTT
TRBJ1-1	.	TRBV7-2	TRBD1	CASSLRSGGLNTEAFF	TGTGCCAGCAGCTTACGTTCAGGGGGCTTGAACACTGAAGCTTTCTTT
TRBJ2-7	.	TRBV11-2	.	CASSSGPRQGEQYF	TGTGCCAGCAGCTCCGGACCCCGGCAGGGGGAGCAGTACTTC
TRBJ1-4	.	TRBV18	TRBD1	CASSLLPGQGNEKLFF	TGTGCCAGCTCACTTCTACCGGGACAGGGTAATGAAAAACTGTTTTTT
TRBJ1-1	many	TRBV19	.	CASSTQQGTAEAFF	TGTGCCAGTAGTACTCAACAGGGAACGGCTGAAGCTTTCTTT
TRBJ2-7	once	TRBV5-1	.	CASSLQGNYEQYF	TGCGCCAGCAGCTTGCAGGGGAACTACGAGCAGTACTTC
TRBJ1-1	.	TRBV7-2	.	CASSFSHRDTEAFF	TGTGCCAGCAGTTTTAGTCATAGGGACACTGAAGCTTTCTTT
TRBJ1-5	.	TRBV2	.	CASSYQGAGQPQHF	TGTGCCAGCAGTTACCAGGGAGCCGGTCAGCCCCAGCATTTT
TRBJ2-7	.	TRBV27	TRBD2	CASSSPLAGVYEQYF	TGTGCCAGCAGTTCCCCGCTAGCGGGAGTCTACGAGCAGTACTTC
TRBJ1-5	.	TRBV7-8	.	CASSLVAGAWNQPQHF	TGTGCCAGCAGCTTAGTGGCAGGGGCTTGGAATCAGCCCCAGCATTTT
TRBJ2-7	once	TRBV11-3	.	CASSPRFYEQYF	TGTGCCAGCAGCCCGCGATTCTACGAGCAGTACTTC
TRBJ1-1	.	TRBV21-1	.	CASSKGDRGRNTEAFF	TGTGCCAGCAGCAAAGGGGACAGGGGGCGCAACACTGAAGCTTTCTTT
TRBJ1-5	.	TRBV2	.	CASSNLMGNQPQHF	TGTGCCAGCAGTAATCTAATGGGGAATCAGCCCCAGCATTTT
TRBJ2-5	few	TRBV7-9	.	CASSQQREYQETQYF	TGTGCCAGCAGCCAACAAAGGGAATACCAAGAGACCCAGTACTTC
TRBJ1-1	.	TRBV27	TRBD1	CASSTYRGTEAFF	TGTGCCAGCAGTACATACAGGGGCACTGAAGCTTTCTTT
TRBJ2-7	.	TRBV5-1	TRBD1	CASRRDRSYEQYF	TGCGCCAGCAGGAGGGACAGGTCCTACGAGCAGTACTTC
TRBJ2-7	.	TRBV5-6	.	CASSLQGSEQYF	TGTGCCAGCAGCTTGCAAGGGAGCGAGCAGTACTTC
TRBJ2-1	.	TRBV18	TRBD2	CASSPIVISGNSYNEQFF	TGTGCCAGCTCACCAATAGTAATTAGCGGGAACAGTTACAATGAGCAGTTCTTC
TRBJ1-3	.	TRBV28	.	CASSLSQGRYSGNTIYF	TGTGCCAGCAGTTTATCACAGGGACGCTACTCTGGAAACACCATATATTTT
TRBJ2-3	.	TRBV4-3	TRBD2	CASSRGVAGPDTQYF	TGCGCCAGCAGCCGCGGGGTAGCGGGACCTGATACGCAGTATTTT
TRBJ2-4	.	TRBV7-2	TRBD2	CASSQVPSGSAQYF	TGTGCCAGCAGCCAGGTGCCTAGCGGGAGCGCTCAGTACTTC
TRBJ2-3	.	TRBV7-8	.	CASSFPHRGGGDTQYF	TGTGCCAGCAGCTTCCCGCACAGAGGGGGGGGAGATACGCAGTATTTT
TRBJ1-3	once	TRBV6-5	.	CASSRPGISGNTIYF	TGTGCCAGCAGTAGGCCGGGAATCTCTGGAAACACCATATATTTT
TRBJ2-7	many	TRBV5-1	.	CASSSGLTYEQYF	TGCGCCAGCAGCTCGGGACTCACCTACGAGCAGTACTTC
TRBJ1-4	.	TRBV11-1	.	CASSLAGAEKLFF	TGTGCCAGCAGCTTAGCGGGCGCTGAAAAACTGTTTTTT
TRBJ2-1	.	TRBV25-1	.	CASSDFLAGEQFF	TGTGCCAGCAGTGATTTCCTAGCCGGTGAGCAGTTCTTC
TRBJ1-5	.	TRBV6-4	TRBD1	CASSADRDQPQHF	TGTGCCAGCAGTGCGGACAGGGATCAGCCCCAGCATTTT
TRBJ2-7	.	TRBV28	TRBD1	CASSLPGQGARAYEQYF	TGTGCCAGCAGTTTACCTGGACAGGGGGCTCGGGCCTACGAGCAGTACTTC
TRBJ1-1	few	TRBV11-2	TRBD1	CASSLDWGTVRTEAFF	TGTGCCAGCAGCTTAGATTGGGGGACAGTTCGCACTGAAGCTTTCTTT
TRBJ2-2	.	TRBV29-1	.	CSVDRRAGELFF	TGCAGCGTTGACAGACGCGCCGGGGAGCTGTTTTTT
TRBJ1-1	.	TRBV19	.	CASSHQEGLIAFF	TGTGCCAGTAGTCATCAAGAGGGATTGATAGCTTTCTTT
TRBJ2-1	.	TRBV5-1	TRBD2	CASSTNPSGSPSNEQFF	TGCGCCAGCAGCACCAATCCTAGCGGGAGTCCGAGCAATGAGCAGTTCTTC
TRBJ1-5	.	TRBV19	TRBD1	CASSNRDRVSRQPQHF	TGTGCCAGTAGTAACCGGGACAGGGTTTCGCGACAGCCCCAGCATTTT
TRBJ2-5	.	TRBV5-3	.	CARSPARGHFGTQYF	TGTGCCAGAAGCCCCGCGCGGGGGCACTTTGGGACCCAGTACTTC
TRBJ2-1	.	TRBV10-3	.	CAISEERTYNEQFF	TGTGCCATCAGTGAGGAGCGCACCTACAATGAGCAGTTCTTC